This entry is about one T cell receptor (beta chain). The entry originates in a study of early T cells in non-severe SARS-CoV-2 infection. Researchers tagged individual cDNA molecules with unique molecular identifiers. TCRdb reprocessed the 5' RACE reads with MiXCR, giving one entry per CDR3 protein. The table lists tens of thousands of distinct CDR3 sequences, around 15% of them singletons. The CDR3 is made up of 15 amino acids. V dropped 1 base and J dropped 4; count of bases not matched to a gene: 4. Germline V lookup: CDR1 SNHLY, CDR2 FYNNEI. This sequence joins TRBV2 and TRBJ1-3; 7 bases are a match to TRBD1. The sequence derives from an adult who was a healthcare worker with PCR-confirmed SARS-CoV-2 infection or an uninfected control (not recorded which). Sequencing was carried out using whole blood. CDR3 DNA sequence: TGTGCCAGCAGTGAAGACAGGGGAGGGGGAAACACCATATATTTT. Amino acids: CASSEDRGGGNTIYF.